These 7 T cell receptor beta chains were sequenced from one sample in a study of blood T cells in healthy people across ages. A sample-barcoded 5' primer and a J-beta primer mix were used in a second PCR of roughly 6 to 12 cycles. TCRdb passed the 5' RACE reads through MiXCR, listing each CDR3 protein once. The table lists 800,000 to 1,000,000 distinct CDR3 sequences, around 46% of them singletons, with about an eighth in the top ten. Sequenced: blood. These receptors all come from a man aged 25 to 40 in good health.

About this clonotype itself: An end of the junction does not agree with germline; a read error may underlie this. This chain joins TRBV7-9 and TRBJ1-5; D uncertain. The CDR3 consists of 13 residues. The germline gives CDR1 SEHNR, CDR2 FQNEAQ (reference sequence). The chain's CDR3 is CASSLTGKQPQHF. DNA of the CDR3: TGTGCCAGCAGCTTAACGGGCAAGCAGCCCCAGCATTTT.

The chain is built from TRBV6-6 and TRBJ2-3; D not resolved. Germline CDR1 and CDR2: MNHNY and SVGAGI (reference sequence). The CDR3 contains 15 residues. V lost 6 bases to trimming and J lost 2 bases, with 15 bases between them. CDR3 amino acids: CASSGTLRHTDTQYF. The CDR3, as DNA: TGTGCCAGCAGCGGCACCTTGAGGCACACAGATACGCAGTATTTT.

CDR3 in DNA: TGTGCCAGCAGCCCGGGACAGAGAATGGGTCAGCCCCAGCATTTT. This translates into CASSPGQRMGQPQHF. This chain joins TRBV7-2 and TRBJ1-5; the match to TRBD1 covers 7 bases. The trim removed 5 bases at V and 6 bases at J, leaving 10 bases unmatched. This CDR3 region has 15 residues. Germline CDR1 SGHTA, CDR2 FQGNSA.

The V call is TRBV20-1, the J call TRBJ2-3; D unresolved. V dropped 4 bases and J dropped 2 bases, with 13 bases sitting between them. The germline gives CDR1 DFQATT, CDR2 SNEGSKA (reference sequence). The length of the CDR3 is 14 residues. CDR3: CSATWADHTDTQYF. Written as DNA, the CDR3 is TGCAGTGCTACCTGGGCAGACCACACAGATACGCAGTATTTT.

This sequence joins TRBV12-3 or TRBV12-4 and TRBJ2-7; TRBD2 aligns across 9 bases. V was pared by 5 bases and J by 2 bases, with 7 bases of the junction left unmatched. The CDR3 consists of 15 residues. CDR3 loop: CASSVGTSSAYEQYF. The CDR3 DNA reads TGTGCCAGCAGTGTTGGGACTAGCTCTGCCTACGAGCAGTACTTC.

This clonotype came up a few times. Written as DNA, the CDR3 is TGTGCCAGCAGCTTAGTCGTAGGGGACAGGGGGACTGAGCAGTTCTTC. Its protein product is CASSLVVGDRGTEQFF. This chain links TRBV7-2 with TRBJ2-1; 11 bases agree with TRBD1. Trimming took 1 base from V and 9 from J; bases not matched to a gene: 8. Germline assignment: CDR1 SGHTA and CDR2 FQGNSA. This CDR3 contains 16 residues.

Only a few counts were recorded for this clonotype. The CDR3: CASSADSFSEQYF. CDR3 coding DNA: TGTGCCAGCAGTGCGGACTCCTTCTCCGAGCAGTACTTC. This sequence joins TRBV25-1 and TRBJ2-7; D may be TRBD2 (5 bases). The V end was cut by 4 bases, the J end by 6 bases, with 13 bases between. Germline CDR1 is MGHDK and CDR2 is SYGVNS. The CDR3 has 13 residues.